This record looks at one TCR beta chain sequence and its context. Its specificity is not known. These data belong to a study of a mutant IDH1 vaccine in newly diagnosed glioma. For the study at large: Patients received vaccination from 4-6 weeks after radiotherapy alone, or with temozolomide cycles.

V shed 3 bases, J shed 5 bases, and the junction held 8 bases outside the gene matches. The CDR3 has 15 amino acids. CDR1 is SGDLS, CDR2 YYNGEE, per germline. Findings and caveats of the study: Patients mounted vaccine-induced immune responses in 80% to 95% of cases.

Assay used: immunoSEQ multiplex PCR; TCRdb lists only in-frame clones, some missing. This sample carries tens of thousands of clones, about 92% of them seen once, and the ten largest clones take less than 2.5%. Time point given: week 35, safety follow-up. In every dose of vaccine, 300 ug of mutant IDH1 20-mer peptide was given alongside topical imiquimod. Each astrocytoma in the donors was new, WHO grade 3 or 4, IDH1-mutant and ATRX-lost. This sample comprised PBMCs, obtained from a glioma patient whose treatment included an IDH1 peptide vaccine. The V and J genes are TRBV9 and TRBJ1-5; 7 bases fit TRBD1. The source of this sequence is a middle-aged man with glioma. The CDR3 sequence: CASSEGPGGHQPQHF. The CDR3 DNA sequence: TGTGCCAGCAGCGAGGGGCCAGGGGGGCATCAGCCCCAGCATTTT.